This T cell receptor (beta chain) was recovered during a study of early T cells in non-severe SARS-CoV-2 infection. Findings and limits, study-wide: In VDJdb matching, anti-spike CD8 responses were favored while private and CD4 specificities went missing.

This clonotype was seen a few times. The antigen remains undetermined. Individual cDNA molecules were tagged with unique molecular identifiers. A single record per CDR3 protein comes from TCRdb applying MiXCR to the 5' RACE reads. The repertoire holds about 77,000 distinct CDR3 sequences, 12% seen once, with around 16% in the top ten. The origin of this receptor is an adult who was a healthcare worker with PCR-confirmed SARS-CoV-2 infection or an uninfected control (not recorded which). The donor label of this sample is uncertain. The sample in question was whole blood, obtained at baseline.

This CDR3 reads CASSRGTSGRYEQFF. In DNA, the CDR3 is TGTGCCAGCAGCCGGGGGACTAGCGGGAGATATGAGCAGTTCTTC. The genes are TRBV11-3 and TRBJ2-1, with 14 bases identical to TRBD2. CDR1 is SGHNT, CDR2 YENEEA, per germline. The ends lost 5 bases at V and 8 bases at J; junction bases unmatched: 5. This CDR3 is built from 15 residues.